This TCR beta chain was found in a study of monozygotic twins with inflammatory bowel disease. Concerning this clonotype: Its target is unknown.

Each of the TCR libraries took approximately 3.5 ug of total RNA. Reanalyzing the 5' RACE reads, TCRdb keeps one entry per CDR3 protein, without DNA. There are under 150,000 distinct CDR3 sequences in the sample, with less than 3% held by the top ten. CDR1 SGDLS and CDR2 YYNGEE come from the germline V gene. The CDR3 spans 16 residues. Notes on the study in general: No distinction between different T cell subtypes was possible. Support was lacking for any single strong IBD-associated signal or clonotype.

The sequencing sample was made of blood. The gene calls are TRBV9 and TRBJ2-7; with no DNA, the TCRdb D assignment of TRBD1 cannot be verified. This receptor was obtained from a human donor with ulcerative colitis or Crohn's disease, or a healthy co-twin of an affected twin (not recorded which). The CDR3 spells CASSAGWTDSSHEQYF.